The present TCR beta chain was sequenced within a study of blood T cell repertoires in COVID-19. Across the whole study: T cells, B-cell-depleted T cells, or PBMCs supplied cDNA or gDNA.

V gave up 3 bases and J gave up 7 bases, with 7 bases separating them. Germline V gene sequence: CDR1 MGHRA, CDR2 YSYEKL. The CDR3 extends over 12 amino acids. Cohort placement rested on clinical history that participants reported themselves. Per the original methods: Counts of nucleated cells, estimated from reference gene primer amplification, were obtained. Assay: immunoSEQ multiplex PCR; the TCRdb copy retains only in-frame clones and omits some. Clonal size and the V and J genes are those of that table, whereas D and trimming came from the DNA. The sample holds some 260,000 clones, about nine tenths seen once.

This sequence originates from a man aged 35 to 55 who had recovered from COVID-19. The rearrangement links TRBV4-1 to TRBJ2-1; D unresolved. Sequenced material: PBMCs or T cells enriched from blood (not recorded which). In DNA, the CDR3 is TGCGCCAGCAGCCATTCTAGTAATGAGCAGTTCTTC. Its translation: CASSHSSNEQFF.